The sequence of this T cell receptor (beta chain) was determined in a study of blood T cell repertoires in COVID-19 (dated by TCRdb to 2018 to 2021). Notes on the research overall: Collaborator samples came from the United States, Italy and Spain and covered acute and convalescent phases of COVID-19. The material from the prospective study consisted of cDNA or gDNA derived from T cells, B-cell-depleted T cells, or PBMCs. Deeply sampled blood TCRbeta repertoires from subjects exposed to, actively infected with, or recovered from COVID-19 were included in the dataset. A freely available public database, intended as a resource for researchers studying the immune response to SARS-CoV-2, is where the repertoires were released. Samples came from the ongoing ImmuneRACE study (first 160 participants) plus 1,254 subjects from 6 global collaborators. Nearly every sample came with metadata listing a de-identified subject ID, COVID-19 status, age in years and sex. Where available, HLA class I and class II types were taken from metadata supplied by the sample provider and were not determined by assay-based typing. Overall study outcomes, separate from this receptor: How much clinical and demographic metadata was included differed by source and by participant, and the metadata was provided uncurated.

The immunoSEQ Assay, a bias-controlled multiplex PCR, was used to amplify TCRbeta CDR3 regions from genomic DNA. The paper's processing steps were these. Nucleated cell counts per sample were estimated from amplification of reference gene primers within the assay. Sequence reads were collapsed and filtered to measure the absolute abundance of every unique TCRbeta CDR3 rearrangement. For each sample, productive Simpson clonality was calculated as the square root of Simpson's diversity index across productive rearrangements. The source is immuneACCESS, and TCRdb retained only in-frame sequences with V and J called. Part of the clones is not carried over; for the studies checked, unresolved V genes explain less than half of this, and the remainder is unexplained. The DNA gave D and trimming, while V, J and clone size come from that table. The sample includes over 250,000 clones, with about nine tenths observed a single time. 1.9% of the sample is taken by the ten largest.

V gives up 3 bases and J gives up 5 bases, and the segment between their germline ends measures 13 bases. The CDR3 covers 14 residues, taking in both the cysteine and the phenylalanine. Of all the DNA, just the CDR3 is kept, 42 bases in frame from base 1. Looking up the germline V gene (reference sequence) yields CDR1 WNHNN and CDR2 SYGVQD. In the case of this clone: Its binding antigen is unknown. Base qualities are missing; no much larger clone stands one base away.

Participants in the prospective study were enrolled through a virtual design, were aged about 18 to 90 years, and lived in under 25 United States geographic areas. In the prospective study, participants were assigned to cohorts based on the clinical history participants reported in a screening survey and a study questionnaire. Recovered participants in ImmuneRACE Cohort 3 were defined as having two consecutive negative NP/OP PCR tests, clearance from a healthcare professional, or resolution of symptoms. Mobile phlebotomists in the prospective study collected whole blood, serum and a nasopharyngeal or oropharyngeal swab from every participant. Prospective study participants could optionally give additional blood draws and questionnaires over a roughly 2-month period. Before DNA extraction, blood samples from the prospective study were shipped at room temperature or frozen.

The source of this sequence is a woman aged 55 to 70 who had recovered from COVID-19. The chain joins TRBV10-1 to TRBJ1-1, with TRBD1 perhaps the D gene, on 5 matching bases. The sequencing sample was made of PBMCs or T cells enriched from blood (not recorded which). The bases read TGCGCCAGCAGTGACGGGGGGGGACGAACTGAAGCTTTCTTT. It encodes CASSDGGGRTEAFF.